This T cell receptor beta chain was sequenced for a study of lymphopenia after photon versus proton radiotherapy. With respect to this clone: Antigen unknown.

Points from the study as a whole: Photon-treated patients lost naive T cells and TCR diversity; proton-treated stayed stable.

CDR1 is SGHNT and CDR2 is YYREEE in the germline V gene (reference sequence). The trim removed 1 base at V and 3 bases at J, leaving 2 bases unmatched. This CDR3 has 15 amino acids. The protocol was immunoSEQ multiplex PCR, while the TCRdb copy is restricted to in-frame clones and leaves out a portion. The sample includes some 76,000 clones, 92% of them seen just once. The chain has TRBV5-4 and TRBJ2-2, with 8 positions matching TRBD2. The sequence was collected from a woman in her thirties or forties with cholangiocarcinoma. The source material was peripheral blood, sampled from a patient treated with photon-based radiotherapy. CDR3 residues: CASSLPAGDTGELFF. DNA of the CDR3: TGTGCCAGCAGCTTGCCAGCGGGAGACACCGGGGAGCTGTTTTTT.